What follows are 5 T cell receptor beta chains derived from one specimen sequenced in a study of T-cell memory formation after mild COVID-19. Each CDR3 protein is one row after TCRdb ran MiXCR on the 5' RACE reads. Of around 530,000 distinct CDR3 sequences in the sample, 20% to 25% were seen once. Sequences were obtained from PBMCs or a T cell subset sorted from them (not recorded which). Receptor source: an adult woman who had mild COVID-19 (a few samples of this study predate the infection). Cell type and time point are not known.

This clonotype was seen a handful of times. CDR3 sequence reads: CATREQGFEETQYF. CDR3 DNA sequence: TGTGCCACGCGGGAACAGGGTTTCGAAGAGACCCAGTACTTC. The gene calls are TRBV15 and TRBJ2-5; TRBD1 or TRBD2 may be the D gene (6 bases each). Per the germline V gene, CDR1 is LNHNV and CDR2 is YYDKDF (reference sequence). Between the trimmed V and J ends, which lost 9 bases and 3 bases, there was a span of 17 bases. This CDR3 has 14 amino acids.

J is TRBJ1-4 and V is TRBV20-1; D possibly corresponds to TRBD1 (5 bases). Germline CDR1 reads DFQATT; CDR2 reads SNEGSKA (reference sequence). Trimming shortened V by 4 bases and J by 7 bases, and 13 bases separated the two germline ends. CDR3 size: 13 residues. CDR3 protein: CSANPGISEKLFF. In nucleotides, the CDR3 is TGCAGTGCTAACCCAGGGATAAGTGAAAAACTGTTTTTT.

This clonotype has more than one count but fewer than ten. The V gene is TRBV5-1, the J gene TRBJ1-3; 9 bases fit TRBD1. Per the germline V gene, CDR1 is SGHRS and CDR2 is YFSETQ. CDR3 length: 18 amino acids. J gave up 2 bases and V 0 bases, and 9 bases lay outside the gene matches. The CDR3 loop reads CASSLAAGQGTPGNTIYF. CDR3 DNA: TGCGCCAGCAGCTTGGCCGCCGGACAGGGGACTCCTGGAAACACCATATATTTT.

This clonotype was seen more than once but under ten times. The V call is TRBV12-3 or TRBV12-4, the J call TRBJ1-4; 8 bases agree with TRBD1. Germline trimming cut 4 bases from V and 10 bases from J; bases unmatched to any gene: 8. The CDR3 is 14 amino acids. As DNA, the CDR3 is TGTGCCAGCAGTTCCCCGGACAGGGACGGAAAACTGTTTTTT. It codes for CASSSPDRDGKLFF.

In its sample, this clonotype was seen a few times. This chain connects TRBV30 to TRBJ1-4, with a possible D match to TRBD1 (5 bases). The CDR3 totals 14 residues. CDR1 GTSNPN and CDR2 SVGIG come from the germline V gene (reference sequence). Trimming took off 0 bases at V and 6 bases at J, with 11 bases between the two ends. The CDR3 DNA sequence: TGTGCCTGGAGTGTAGGGCAGGGTCATGAAAAACTGTTTTTT. It encodes CAWSVGQGHEKLFF.